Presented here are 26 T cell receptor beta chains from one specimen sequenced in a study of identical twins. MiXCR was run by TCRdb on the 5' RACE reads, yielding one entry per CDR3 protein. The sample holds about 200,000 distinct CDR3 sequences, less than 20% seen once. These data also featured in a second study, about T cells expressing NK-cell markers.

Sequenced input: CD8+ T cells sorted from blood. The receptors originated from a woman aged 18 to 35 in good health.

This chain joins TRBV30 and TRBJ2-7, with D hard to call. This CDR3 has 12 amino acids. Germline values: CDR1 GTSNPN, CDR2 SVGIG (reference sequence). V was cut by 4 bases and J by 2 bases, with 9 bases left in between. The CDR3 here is CAWTVRPYEQYF. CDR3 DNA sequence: TGTGCCTGGACTGTACGACCCTACGAGCAGTACTTC.

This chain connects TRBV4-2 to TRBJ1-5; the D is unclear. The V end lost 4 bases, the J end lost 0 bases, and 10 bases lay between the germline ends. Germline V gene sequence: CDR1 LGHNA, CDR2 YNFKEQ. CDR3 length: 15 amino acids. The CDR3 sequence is CASSPEENSNQPQHF. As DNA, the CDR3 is TGTGCCAGCAGCCCCGAAGAAAATAGCAATCAGCCCCAGCATTTT.

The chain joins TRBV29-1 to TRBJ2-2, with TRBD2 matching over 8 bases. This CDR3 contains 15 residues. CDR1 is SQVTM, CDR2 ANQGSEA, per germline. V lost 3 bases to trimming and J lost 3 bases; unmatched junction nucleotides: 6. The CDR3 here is CSVEGSGSDTGELFF. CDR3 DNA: TGCAGCGTTGAGGGAAGCGGGAGTGACACCGGGGAGCTGTTTTTT.

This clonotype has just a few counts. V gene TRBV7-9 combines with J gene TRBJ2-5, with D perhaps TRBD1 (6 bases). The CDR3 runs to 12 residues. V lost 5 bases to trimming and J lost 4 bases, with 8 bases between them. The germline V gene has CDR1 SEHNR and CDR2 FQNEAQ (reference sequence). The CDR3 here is CASSEDRETQYF. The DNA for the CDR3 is TGTGCCAGCAGCGAGGACAGAGAGACCCAGTACTTC. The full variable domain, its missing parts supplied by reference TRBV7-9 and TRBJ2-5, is DTGVSQNPRHKITKRGQNVTFRCDPISEHNRLYWYRQTLGQGPEFLTYFQNEAQLEKSRLLSDRFSAERPKGSFSTLEIQRTEQGDSAMYLCASSEDRETQYFGPGTRLLVL.

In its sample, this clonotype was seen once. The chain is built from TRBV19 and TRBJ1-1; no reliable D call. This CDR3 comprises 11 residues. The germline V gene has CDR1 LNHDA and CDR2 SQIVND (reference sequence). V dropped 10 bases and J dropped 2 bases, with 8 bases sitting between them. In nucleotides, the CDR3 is TGTGCCACCAGCGCAAACACTGAAGCTTTCTTT. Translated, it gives CATSANTEAFF.

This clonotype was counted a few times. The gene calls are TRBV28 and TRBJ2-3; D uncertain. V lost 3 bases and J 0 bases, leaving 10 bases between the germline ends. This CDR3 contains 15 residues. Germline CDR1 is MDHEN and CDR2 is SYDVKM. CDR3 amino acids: CASSFDRQSTDTQYF. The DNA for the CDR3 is TGTGCCAGCAGTTTCGACCGTCAGAGCACAGATACGCAGTATTTT.

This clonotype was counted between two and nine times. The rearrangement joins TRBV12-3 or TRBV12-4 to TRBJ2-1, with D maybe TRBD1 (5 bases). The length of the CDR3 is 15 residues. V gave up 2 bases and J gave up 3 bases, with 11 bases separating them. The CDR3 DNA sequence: TGTGCCAGCAGTTTACTCCCGGACAACTACAATGAGCAGTTCTTC. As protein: CASSLLPDNYNEQFF.

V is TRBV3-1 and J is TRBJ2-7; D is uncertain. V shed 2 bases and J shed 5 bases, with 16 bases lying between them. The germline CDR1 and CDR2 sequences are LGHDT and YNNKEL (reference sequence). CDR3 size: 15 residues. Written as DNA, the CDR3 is TGTGCCAGCAGCCAAATTAGTAGTGCGCTGGACGAGCAGTACTTC. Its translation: CASSQISSALDEQYF.

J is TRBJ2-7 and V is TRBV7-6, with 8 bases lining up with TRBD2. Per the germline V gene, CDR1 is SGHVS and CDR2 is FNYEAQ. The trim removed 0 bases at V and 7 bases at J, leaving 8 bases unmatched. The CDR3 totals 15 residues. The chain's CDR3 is CASSLALGGADEQYF. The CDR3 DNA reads TGTGCCAGCAGCTTAGCGCTCGGGGGGGCTGATGAGCAGTACTTC.

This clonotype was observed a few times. The CDR3 DNA is TGTGCCAGCAGTTACGATGTGGGGGCCACCGGGGAGCTGTTTTTT. Protein product: CASSYDVGATGELFF. The V gene is TRBV6-5, the J gene TRBJ2-2; a weak D match, TRBD1 (6 bases). V lost 2 bases to trimming and J lost 4 bases, with 11 bases between them. Germline V gene lookup returns CDR1 MNHEY and CDR2 SVGAGI. CDR3 length: 15 residues.

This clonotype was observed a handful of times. The CDR3 sequence: CASSFGYEGEQFF. In DNA, the CDR3 is TGTGCCAGCAGTTTTGGCTATGAGGGTGAGCAGTTCTTC. The chain employs TRBV12-3 or TRBV12-4 and TRBJ2-1; TRBD2 might be the D (5 bases). With 3 bases removed from V and 9 bases from J, the gap between germline ends came to 12 bases. CDR3 length equals 13 residues.

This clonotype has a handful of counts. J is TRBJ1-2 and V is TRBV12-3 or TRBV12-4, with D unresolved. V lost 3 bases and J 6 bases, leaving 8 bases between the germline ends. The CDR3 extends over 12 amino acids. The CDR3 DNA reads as TGTGCCAGCAGTTTTACACACGATGGCTACACCTTC. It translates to CASSFTHDGYTF.

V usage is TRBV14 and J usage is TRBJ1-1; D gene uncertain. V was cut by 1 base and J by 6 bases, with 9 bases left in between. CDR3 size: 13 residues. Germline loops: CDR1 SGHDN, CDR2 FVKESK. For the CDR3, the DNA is TGTGCCAGCAGCCAAGCCCCGGGCGCTGAAGCTTTCTTT. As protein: CASSQAPGAEAFF.

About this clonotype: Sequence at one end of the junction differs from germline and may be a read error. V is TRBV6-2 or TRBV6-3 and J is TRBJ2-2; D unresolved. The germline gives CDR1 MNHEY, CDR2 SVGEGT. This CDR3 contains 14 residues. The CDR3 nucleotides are TGTGCCAGCAGGGTCGGGCTGAACAGCGGGGAGCTGTTTTTT. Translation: CASRVGLNSGELFF.

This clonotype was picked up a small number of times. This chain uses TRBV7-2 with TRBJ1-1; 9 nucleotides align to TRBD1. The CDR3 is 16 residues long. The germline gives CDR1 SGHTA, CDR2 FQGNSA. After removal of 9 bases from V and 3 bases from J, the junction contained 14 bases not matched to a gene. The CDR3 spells CASSLHGTGRDTEAFF. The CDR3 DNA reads TGTGCCAGTAGCCTCCACGGGACAGGGAGGGACACTGAAGCTTTCTTT.

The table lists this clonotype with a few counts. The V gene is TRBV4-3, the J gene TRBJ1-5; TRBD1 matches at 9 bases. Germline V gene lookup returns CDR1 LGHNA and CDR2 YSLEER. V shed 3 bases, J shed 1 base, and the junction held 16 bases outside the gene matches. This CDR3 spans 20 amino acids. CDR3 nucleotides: TGCGCCAGCAGCCAGGATAACGGACAGGGGCCCCCCCGAAGCAATCAGCCCCAGCATTTT. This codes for CASSQDNGQGPPRSNQPQHF.

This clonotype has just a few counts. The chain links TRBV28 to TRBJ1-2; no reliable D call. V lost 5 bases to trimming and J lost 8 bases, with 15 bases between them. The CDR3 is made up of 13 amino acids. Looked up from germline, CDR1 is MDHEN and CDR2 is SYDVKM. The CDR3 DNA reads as TGTGCCAGCAGTCCCATAACCACCGGGGGCTACACCTTC. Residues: CASSPITTGGYTF.

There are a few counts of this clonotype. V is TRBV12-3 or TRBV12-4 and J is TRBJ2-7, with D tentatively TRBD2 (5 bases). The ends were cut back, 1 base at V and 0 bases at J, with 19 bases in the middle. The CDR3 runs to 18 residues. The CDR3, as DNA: TGTGCCAGCAGTTTAGTAGGCGGACTGCCTTTTTTCTCCTACGAGCAGTACTTC. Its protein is CASSLVGGLPFFSYEQYF.

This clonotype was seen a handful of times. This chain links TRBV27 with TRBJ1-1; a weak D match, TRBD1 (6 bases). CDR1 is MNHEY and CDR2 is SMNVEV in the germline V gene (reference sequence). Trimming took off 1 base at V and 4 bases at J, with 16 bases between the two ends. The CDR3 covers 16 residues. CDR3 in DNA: TGTGCCAGCAGTTTATTGGCAGGGGAACTGGGCACTGAAGCTTTCTTT. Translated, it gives CASSLLAGELGTEAFF.

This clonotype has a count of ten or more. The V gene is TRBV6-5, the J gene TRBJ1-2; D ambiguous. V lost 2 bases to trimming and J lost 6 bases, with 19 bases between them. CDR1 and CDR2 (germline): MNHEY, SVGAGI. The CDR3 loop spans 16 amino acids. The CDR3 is CASSYPRSDSPHGYTF. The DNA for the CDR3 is TGTGCCAGCAGTTACCCCCGCAGTGATAGCCCACATGGCTACACCTTC.

The CDR3 reads CASSTRVNPYEQYF. The CDR3 DNA is TGCGCCAGCAGCACCAGGGTTAATCCCTACGAGCAGTACTTC. The chain combines TRBV5-1 with TRBJ2-7, with TRBD1 as a possible D gene (5 bases). The CDR3 contains 14 residues. Trimming pared 4 bases from V and 2 bases from J, leaving 13 bases between. Germline CDR1 reads SGHRS; CDR2 reads YFSETQ.

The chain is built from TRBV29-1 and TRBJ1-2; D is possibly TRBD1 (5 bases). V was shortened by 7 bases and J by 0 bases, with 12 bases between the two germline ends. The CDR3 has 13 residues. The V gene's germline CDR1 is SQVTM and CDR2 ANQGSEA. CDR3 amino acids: CSATEGTNYGYTF. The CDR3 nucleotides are TGCAGCGCGACTGAGGGGACTAACTATGGCTACACCTTC.

The CDR3 region has the DNA TGTGCCAGCAGCTGGAGAGCGGGAGCGAAAACAGATACGCAGTATTTT. It yields the protein CASSWRAGAKTDTQYF. V and J are TRBV7-8 and TRBJ2-3; TRBD2 matches at 8 bases. The germline V gene encodes CDR1 SGHVS and CDR2 FQNEAQ. V was pared by 4 bases and J by 3 bases, with 9 bases of the junction left unmatched. There are 16 residues in the CDR3.

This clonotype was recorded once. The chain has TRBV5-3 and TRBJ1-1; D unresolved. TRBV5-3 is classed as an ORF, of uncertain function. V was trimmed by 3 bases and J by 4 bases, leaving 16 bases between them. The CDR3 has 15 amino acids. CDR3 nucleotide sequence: TGTGCCAGAAGCTCACGGACGCGGGCGGTCACTGAAGCTTTCTTT. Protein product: CARSSRTRAVTEAFF.

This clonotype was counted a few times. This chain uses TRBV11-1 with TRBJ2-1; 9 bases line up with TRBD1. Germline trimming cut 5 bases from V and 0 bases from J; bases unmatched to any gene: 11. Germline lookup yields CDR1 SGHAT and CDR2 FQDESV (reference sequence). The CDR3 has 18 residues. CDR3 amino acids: CASSRGPGQGSSYNEQFF. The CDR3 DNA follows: TGTGCCAGCAGCCGGGGCCCGGGACAGGGAAGCTCCTACAATGAGCAGTTCTTC.

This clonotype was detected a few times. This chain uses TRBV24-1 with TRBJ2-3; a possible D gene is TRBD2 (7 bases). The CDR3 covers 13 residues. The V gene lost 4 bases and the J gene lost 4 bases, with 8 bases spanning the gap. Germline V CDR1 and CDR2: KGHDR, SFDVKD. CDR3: CATSEGGPDTQYF. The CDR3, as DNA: TGTGCCACCAGTGAGGGGGGGCCAGATACGCAGTATTTT.